The clone carrying this T cell receptor (beta chain) occurred a few times. What it recognizes is unknown. The CDR3 is 15 amino acids. Unmatched junction bases numbered 4, after V lost 3 bases and J lost 0 bases. Germline-derived CDR1 and CDR2 are GTSNPN and SVGIG (reference sequence). As every portion of the isolated RNA was reverse transcribed, the sequencing read expressed TCRB transcripts. Data came from immunoSEQ multiplex PCR; TCRdb stores just in-frame clones and leaves some out. This sample has some 700,000 clones, with around 15% found just once. The data belong to a study of beta chain features in type 1 diabetes. The study's findings and limits: Type 1 diabetes patients showed a moderate but significant shortening of TCRB CDR3s in all four CD4+ subsets.

The chain uses TRBV30 and TRBJ2-3; 9 nucleotides match TRBD2. The sequence derives from a man aged 18 to 29 with type 1 diabetes. The sequencing input was naive CD4+ T cells from blood. CDR3 in amino acids: CAWRISGGSTDTQYF. The CDR3 bases are TGTGCCTGGAGGATTAGCGGGGGTAGCACAGATACGCAGTATTTT.